This entry lists 24 T cell receptor beta chains sequenced from one sample in a study of identical twins (dated by TCRdb to 2016 to 2018). Library creation used 5' RACE. Sequencing instrument: Illumina HiSeq 2000. The public reads were reprocessed in TCRdb via fastp at Q25 and MiXCR, keeping in-frame beta chains. Each CDR3 protein gets just one entry, which takes the most common genes and DNA from the rows behind it. Present in this sample are 1,800,000 or so distinct CDR3 sequences, roughly a third of which were seen just once. The top ten clones comprise about 0.27% of the sample. Sequenced input: cord blood. Receptors were obtained from a newborn girl in good health.

The chain combines TRBV6-1 with TRBJ1-2; D remains unclear. Germline V gene sequence: CDR1 MNHNS, CDR2 SASEGT. This CDR3 is built from 12 residues. With 3 bases removed from V and 5 bases from J, the gap between germline ends came to 7 bases. This CDR3 is CASSDTFYGYTF. In nucleotides, the CDR3 is TGTGCCAGCAGTGATACCTTTTATGGCTACACCTTC.

This clonotype was found many times. V is TRBV29-1 and J is TRBJ2-5; the D gene is possibly TRBD1 (5 bases). This CDR3 is built from 12 residues. Germline CDR1 and CDR2: SQVTM and ANQGSEA. Trimming cost V 7 bases and J 2 bases, with 11 bases left between them. The CDR3 spells CSASGLQETQYF. CDR3 sequence (DNA): TGCAGCGCCTCAGGGTTGCAAGAGACCCAGTACTTC.

The gene calls are TRBV5-1 and TRBJ1-1; 8 bases match TRBD1. The CDR3 has 16 amino acids. CDR1 and CDR2 (germline): SGHRS, YFSETQ. V lost 2 bases to trimming and J lost 1 base; unmatched junction nucleotides: 7. In DNA, the CDR3 is TGCGCCAGCAGCTTCCCGACAGGGGTAGGGAACACTGAAGCTTTCTTT. Protein: CASSFPTGVGNTEAFF.

This sequence joins TRBV10-3 and TRBJ2-7; the D is unclear. The V end was cut by 0 bases, the J end by 0 bases, with 6 bases between. Germline CDR1 ENHRY, CDR2 SYGVKD. The CDR3 is made up of 14 amino acids. The chain's CDR3 is CAISESKPSYEQYF. The CDR3 nucleotides are TGTGCCATCAGTGAGTCTAAGCCCTCCTACGAGCAGTACTTC.

In this sample, this clonotype turned up a few times. The CDR3 here is CASSPRTGDRNEQFF. The CDR3 nucleotides read TGTGCCAGCAGCCCGCGGACAGGGGATCGGAATGAGCAGTTCTTC. This rearrangement joins TRBV11-2 to TRBJ2-1; 9 bases fit TRBD1. The CDR3 runs 15 residues. The ends lost 5 bases at V and 7 bases at J; junction bases unmatched: 9. CDR1 is SGHAT, CDR2 FQNNGV, per germline.

This clonotype turned up a few times. CDR3 sequence reads: CSARGNRDRYNEQFF. The CDR3 DNA follows: TGCAGTGCTAGAGGGAACCGGGACCGCTACAATGAGCAGTTCTTC. V and J are TRBV20-1 and TRBJ2-1, with D perhaps given as TRBD1 or TRBD2 (5 bases each). The CDR3 has 15 residues. Per the germline V gene, CDR1 is DFQATT and CDR2 is SNEGSKA (reference sequence). The V end lost 1 base, the J end lost 3 bases, and 13 bases lay between the germline ends.

The chain recombines TRBV7-8 with TRBJ2-1, with D possibly being TRBD2 (5 bases). V was cut by 2 bases and J by 2 bases, with 10 bases left in between. CDR1 and CDR2 (germline): SGHVS, FQNEAQ. This CDR3 contains 15 residues. This chain's CDR3 is CASSLIFSAYNEQFF. The CDR3 region has the DNA TGTGCCAGCAGCTTAATCTTTAGCGCCTACAATGAGCAGTTCTTC.

At least ten counts were recorded for this clonotype. V gene TRBV7-2 combines with J gene TRBJ2-7, with D uncertain. Germline CDR1 and CDR2: SGHTA and FQGNSA. V was trimmed by 0 bases and J by 3 bases, leaving 6 bases between them. CDR3 length: 13 residues. The CDR3 reads CASSLADLYEQYF. CDR3 nucleotides: TGTGCCAGCAGCTTAGCGGACCTCTACGAGCAGTACTTC.

This sequence joins TRBV3-1 and TRBJ2-4; tentatively, D is TRBD1 or TRBD2 (5 bases each). Deletions cut 1 base from V and 4 bases from J, with 14 bases between. Germline V gene lookup returns CDR1 LGHDT and CDR2 YNNKEL (reference sequence). The CDR3 consists of 16 residues. The CDR3 DNA reads as TGTGCCAGCAGCCAAGGCTACGGGGACCTGAAAAACATTCAGTACTTC. This sequence encodes CASSQGYGDLKNIQYF.

The chain couples TRBV6-2 or TRBV6-3 to TRBJ2-7; no reliable D call. CDR1 and CDR2 (germline): MNHEY, SVGEGT. This CDR3 has 13 amino acids. Trimming cost V 2 bases and J 4 bases, with 9 bases left between them. In DNA, the CDR3 is TGTGCCAGCAGTTACACGACTGTTTACGAGCAGTACTTC. Amino acid sequence: CASSYTTVYEQYF.

About this clonotype: The junction differs from germline at one of its ends, possibly a read error. J is TRBJ2-5 and V is TRBV24-1; 7 nucleotides align to TRBD1. CDR1 and CDR2 (germline): KGHDR, SFDVKD. The CDR3 covers 14 residues. The CDR3 DNA is TGTGCCACCGGTGACAGGGTCGGACAAGAGACCCAGTACTTC. Amino acids: CATGDRVGQETQYF.

This chain's CDR3 is CASSQEESRGRRETQYF. CDR3 in DNA: TGCGCCAGCAGCCAAGAGGAATCCCGGGGGAGGCGAGAGACCCAGTACTTC. The chain carries TRBV4-1 and TRBJ2-7; weak D call: TRBD2 (6 bases). The DNA end is more similar to TRBJ2-5, so the J call may be wrong. The length of the CDR3 is 17 residues. Germline V lookup: CDR1 MGHRA, CDR2 YSYEKL.

This clonotype was detected a few times. The chain employs TRBV20-1 and TRBJ2-3; 10 bases are shared with TRBD2. The CDR3 extends over 15 amino acids. From germline, CDR1 is DFQATT and CDR2 SNEGSKA (reference sequence). Trimming removed 3 bases from V and 4 bases from J; junction bases left unmatched: 7. Here the CDR3 reads CSASPSGSVADTQYF. As DNA, the CDR3 is TGCAGTGCTAGTCCTAGCGGGAGCGTTGCAGATACGCAGTATTTT.

The V gene is TRBV28, the J gene TRBJ2-3, with 8 bases fitting TRBD1. V dropped 4 bases and J dropped 3; count of bases not matched to a gene: 3. Germline assignment: CDR1 MDHEN and CDR2 SYDVKM. CDR3 size: 14 residues. This chain's CDR3 is CASSWTGLTDTQYF. Here the CDR3 DNA reads TGTGCCAGCAGTTGGACAGGGTTAACAGATACGCAGTATTTT.

Concerning this clonotype itself: A read error may produce the germline difference seen at one junction end. V gene TRBV7-9 combines with J gene TRBJ1-1, with D tentatively TRBD1 (6 bases). The CDR3 contains 15 residues. In germline, CDR1 is SEHNR, CDR2 FQNEAQ (reference sequence). CDR3 nucleotides: TGTGCCGGCAGATCCCGCAGGGGATTGAACACTGAAGCTTTCTTT. This translates into CAGRSRRGLNTEAFF.

This clonotype was observed a few times. The chain recombines TRBV6-5 with TRBJ2-2; unclear D gene. The CDR3 contains 11 residues. Per the germline V gene, CDR1 is MNHEY and CDR2 is SVGAGI. Trimming took 4 bases from V and 7 from J, leaving 4 bases between them. CDR3 sequence: CASSFHGELFF. CDR3 nucleotides: TGTGCCAGCAGTTTCCACGGGGAGCTGTTTTTT.

This clonotype has only a few counts. V and J are TRBV25-1 and TRBJ2-3; D is undetermined. With 1 base removed from V and 2 bases from J, the gap between germline ends came to 4 bases. Germline loops: CDR1 MGHDK, CDR2 SYGVNS. The CDR3 totals 13 residues. The CDR3, as DNA: TGTGCCAGCAGTGAATGGGACACAGATACGCAGTATTTT. It codes for CASSEWDTDTQYF.

The chain links TRBV5-1 to TRBJ1-1, with unresolved D. This CDR3 spans 13 amino acids. The germline CDR1 and CDR2 sequences are SGHRS and YFSETQ. V was cut by 4 bases and J by 3 bases, with 10 bases left in between. The CDR3, as DNA: TGCGCCAGCAGCCCGTGGCGGTACACTGAAGCTTTCTTT. It is translated as CASSPWRYTEAFF. The full variable domain, rest sourced from reference TRBV5-1 and TRBJ1-1, is KAGVTQTPRYLIKTRGQQVTLSCSPISGHRSVSWYQQTPGQGLQFLFEYFSETQRNKGNFPGRFSGRQFSNSRSEMNVSTLELGDSALYLCASSPWRYTEAFFGQGTRLTVV.

A single count supports this clonotype. The V gene is TRBV7-8, the J gene TRBJ1-2; 7 nucleotides line up with TRBD1. This CDR3 contains 15 residues. The germline CDR1 and CDR2 sequences are SGHVS and FQNEAQ. J gave up 5 bases and V 5 bases, and 11 bases lay outside the gene matches. Written as DNA, the CDR3 is TGTGCCAGCAGCCCCCGGGACAGCCAGCTATATGGCTACACCTTC. Translated: CASSPRDSQLYGYTF.

This clonotype was counted at least ten times. The chain recombines TRBV12-3 or TRBV12-4 with TRBJ1-4, with D uncertain. The CDR3 is 15 residues long. V was pared by 6 bases and J by 0 bases, with 11 bases between. The CDR3 DNA follows: TGTGCCAGCAGCCAGAATTACGCAACTAATGAAAAACTGTTTTTT. This encodes CASSQNYATNEKLFF.

The chain employs TRBV9 and TRBJ1-1; a possible D gene is TRBD1 (5 bases). V was clipped by 0 bases and J by 4 bases, with 10 bases between them. The CDR3 covers 14 residues. The germline CDR1 and CDR2 sequences are SGDLS and YYNGEE. This CDR3 is CASSVEGVGTEAFF. The CDR3 region has the DNA TGTGCCAGCAGCGTAGAAGGGGTAGGCACTGAAGCTTTCTTT.

This clonotype has a handful of counts. The chain carries TRBV27 and TRBJ1-4; TRBD1 matches 8 bases. Germline loops: CDR1 MNHEY, CDR2 SMNVEV (reference sequence). The CDR3 consists of 14 residues. V was pared by 6 bases and J by 7 bases, with 7 bases of the junction left unmatched. The CDR3 bases are TGTGCCAGCAGGGAGGGGACAGGACTTGAAAAACTGTTTTTT. Protein sequence: CASREGTGLEKLFF.

This clonotype was seen a handful of times. The rearrangement joins TRBV9 to TRBJ2-3; no firm D call. Trimming shortened V by 0 bases and J by 2 bases, and 10 bases separated the two germline ends. The germline V gene encodes CDR1 SGDLS and CDR2 YYNGEE. CDR3 length: 15 residues. CDR3 region: CASSVDGPYTDTQYF. The CDR3 DNA follows: TGTGCCAGCAGCGTAGACGGACCATACACAGATACGCAGTATTTT.

This clonotype came up a few times. The rearrangement links TRBV6-1 to TRBJ1-1; TRBD1 agrees at 9 bases. J gave up 4 bases and V 7 bases, and 7 bases lay outside the gene matches. The germline V gene has CDR1 MNHNS and CDR2 SASEGT. The CDR3 length is 14 residues. CDR3 amino acids: CASTWDRVGTEAFF. The CDR3 DNA reads TGTGCCAGCACCTGGGACAGGGTGGGCACTGAAGCTTTCTTT.